The 8 T cell receptor beta chains below come from one sample, sequenced in a study of blood T cell repertoires in COVID-19 (dated by TCRdb to 2019 to 2021). The library was generated by the immunoSEQ multiplex PCR assay. TCRdb carries this immuneACCESS record with in-frame sequences only. Its versions omit some clonotypes, under half of them owing to an unresolved V gene in the studies checked, with the rest unexplained. This sample lists over 85,000 clones; approximately 85% were detected once. Jointly, the top ten make up 9.9% of the sample. What was sequenced was peripheral blood. The receptors originated from a middle-aged man with active or convalescent COVID-19.

This clone turned up a few times. The V call is TRBV2, the J call TRBJ2-5; TRBD2 matches at 7 bases. The V gene's germline CDR1 is SNHLY and CDR2 FYNNEI. V was clipped by 2 bases and J by 0 bases; unmatched bases: 3. CDR3 length: 15 amino acids. CDR3 nucleotides: TGTGCCAGCAGTGAACGCGGGGGTAACCAAGAGACCCAGTACTTC. Encoded protein: CASSERGGNQETQYF.

V usage is TRBV7-2 and J usage is TRBJ2-7; 9 bases map to TRBD1. Germline CDR1 reads SGHTA; CDR2 reads FQGNSA. There are 14 residues in the CDR3. The ends lost 2 bases at V and 6 bases at J; junction bases unmatched: 5. CDR3 loop: CASSLMGTGLEQYF. CDR3 in DNA: TGTGCCAGCAGCTTAATGGGGACAGGGCTCGAGCAGTACTTC.

This rearrangement joins TRBV19 to TRBJ1-2; D is perhaps TRBD1 (6 bases). The CDR3 length is 12 residues. Germline values: CDR1 LNHDA, CDR2 SQIVND (reference sequence). V was shortened by 5 bases and J by 4 bases, with 8 bases between the two germline ends. The CDR3 nucleotides are TGTGCCAGTAGTTCGACAGGCTATGGCTACACCTTC. Amino acids: CASSSTGYGYTF.

The chain has TRBV7-3 and TRBJ2-1; D perhaps matches TRBD2 (6 bases). The germline V and J ends were trimmed by 2 bases and 9 bases, with 11 bases remaining between them. The CDR3 runs to 13 residues. Germline V gene sequence: CDR1 SGHTA, CDR2 FQGTGA. The chain's CDR3 is CASSLSGLLEQFF. CDR3 DNA: TGTGCCAGCAGCTTATCGGGACTCCTTGAGCAGTTCTTC.

The chain is built from TRBV6-5 and TRBJ2-1, with 8 bases matching TRBD2. Germline CDR1 is MNHEY and CDR2 is SVGAGI. CDR3 length equals 15 residues. V was pared by 5 bases and J by 6 bases, with 9 bases of the junction left unmatched. CDR3 in DNA: TGTGCCAGCAGTCTTGGACTAGCCCAAAGCAATGAGCAGTTCTTC. The encoded protein is CASSLGLAQSNEQFF.

The chain recombines TRBV29-1 with TRBJ1-2, with D maybe TRBD1 (6 bases). Per the germline V gene, CDR1 is SQVTM and CDR2 is ANQGSEA. Trimming removed 3 bases from V and 8 bases from J, with 13 bases in between. There are 12 residues in the CDR3. The CDR3 loop reads CSVEGGRGGYTF. CDR3 sequence (DNA): TGCAGCGTTGAGGGGGGGCGCGGAGGCTACACCTTC.

This clone is a singleton in its sample. This chain uses TRBV29-1 with TRBJ1-2; 11 bases agree with TRBD1. Germline lookup yields CDR1 SQVTM and CDR2 ANQGSEA. The CDR3 spans 13 residues. V dropped 6 bases and J dropped 0; count of bases not matched to a gene: 0. The CDR3 reads CSVGQGANYGYTF. As DNA, the CDR3 is TGCAGCGTGGGACAGGGGGCTAACTATGGCTACACCTTC.

This chain uses TRBV12-5 with TRBJ2-3; D gene ambiguous. V shed 4 bases and J shed 3 bases, with 5 bases lying between them. From germline, CDR1 is LGHNT and CDR2 FRNRAP. This CDR3 is 12 amino acids long. The CDR3, as DNA: TGTGCTAGTGGTTCCCTAACAGATACGCAGTATTTT. It is translated as CASGSLTDTQYF.